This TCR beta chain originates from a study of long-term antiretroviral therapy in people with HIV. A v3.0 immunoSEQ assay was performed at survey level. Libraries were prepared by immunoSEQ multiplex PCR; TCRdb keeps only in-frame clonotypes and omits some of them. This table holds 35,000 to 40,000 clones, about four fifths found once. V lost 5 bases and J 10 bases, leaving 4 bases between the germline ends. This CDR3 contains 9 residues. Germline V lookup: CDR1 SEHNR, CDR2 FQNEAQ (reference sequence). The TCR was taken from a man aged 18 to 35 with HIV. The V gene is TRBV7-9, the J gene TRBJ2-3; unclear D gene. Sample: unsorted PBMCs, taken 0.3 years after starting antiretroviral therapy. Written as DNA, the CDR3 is TGTGCCAGCAGCCAACCGCAGTATTTT. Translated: CASSQPQYF.